The subject of this entry is one TCR beta chain. As handled by the study authors: Researchers report that nucleated cell counts were estimated from reference gene primer amplification. Using immunoSEQ multiplex PCR, the repertoire was profiled, and TCRdb retains in-frame clones only, with some absent. The V and J calls and clone size come from that table; D and trimming were worked out from the DNA. The data contain about 120,000 clones, more than 75% of them singletons. This entry is derived from a study of blood T cell repertoires in COVID-19. On the study more broadly: The United States, Italy and Spain supplied acute and convalescent COVID-19 samples. PBMCs, B-cell-depleted T cells, or T cells were the source of the cDNA or gDNA that made up the material.

Sequencing was done on a sample of peripheral blood. This sequence was found in a woman aged 50 to 60 with acute or convalescent COVID-19.

The CDR3 here is CASSLFGRGEETQYF. Written as DNA, the CDR3 is TGTGCCAGCAGCTTGTTCGGCCGGGGGGAAGAGACCCAGTACTTC. The chain couples TRBV7-9 to TRBJ2-5; 7 nucleotides align to TRBD2. The CDR3 runs 15 residues. CDR1 is SEHNR, CDR2 FQNEAQ, per germline (reference sequence). J was trimmed by 3 bases and V by 3 bases; bases with no gene match: 7.